The clone carrying this T cell receptor (beta chain) has at least ten counts. Adults between about 18 and 89 years of age took part from about two dozen US areas. The study assigned cohorts using participant-reported clinical history. Recovery among Cohort 3 donors was established by two negative PCRs, clearance, or symptom resolution. Sequencing used immunoSEQ multiplex PCR; TCRdb keeps in-frame clones, though not all of them. Of about 270,000 clones in the sample, more than 75% were seen once. Germline V gene data show CDR1 as MNHEY and CDR2 as SMNVEV (reference sequence). The CDR3 runs to 14 residues. V lost 5 bases, J lost 5 bases, and 13 bases lay in between. The data stem from a study of blood T cell repertoires in COVID-19. Background on the study: The United States, Italy and Spain provided the acute and convalescent COVID-19 samples.

Source material: PBMCs or T cells enriched from blood (not recorded which). V and J are TRBV27 and TRBJ1-5; D is perhaps TRBD1 (6 bases). This TCR was sampled from a man younger than 30 who had recovered from COVID-19. The CDR3 nucleotides are TGTGCCAGCAGTCATCCCGGACAGCATCAGCCCCAGCATTTT. Translation: CASSHPGQHQPQHF.